The T cell receptor (beta chain) described here comes from a study of T cells after yellow fever vaccination. TCRdb independently ran MiXCR on the 5' RACE reads; one entry per CDR3 protein. The sample carries 300,000 to 400,000 distinct CDR3 sequences, over 5% recorded once. This clonotype was seen repeatedly, ten times or more. Germline loops: CDR1 SGDLS, CDR2 YYNGEE. The CDR3 length is 13 residues. V was shortened by 2 bases and J by 6 bases, with 8 bases between the two germline ends. The J gene is TRBJ2-2, the V gene TRBV9; no firm D call. The specimen comprised PBMCs, sampled 5 days after the yellow fever booster vaccination. The source of this sequence is a man in his thirties or forties who received the YFV17D yellow fever vaccine. The CDR3 DNA reads TGTGCCAGCAGCGTCGATTATTCCGGGGAGCTGTTTTTT. Translating gives CASSVDYSGELFF.